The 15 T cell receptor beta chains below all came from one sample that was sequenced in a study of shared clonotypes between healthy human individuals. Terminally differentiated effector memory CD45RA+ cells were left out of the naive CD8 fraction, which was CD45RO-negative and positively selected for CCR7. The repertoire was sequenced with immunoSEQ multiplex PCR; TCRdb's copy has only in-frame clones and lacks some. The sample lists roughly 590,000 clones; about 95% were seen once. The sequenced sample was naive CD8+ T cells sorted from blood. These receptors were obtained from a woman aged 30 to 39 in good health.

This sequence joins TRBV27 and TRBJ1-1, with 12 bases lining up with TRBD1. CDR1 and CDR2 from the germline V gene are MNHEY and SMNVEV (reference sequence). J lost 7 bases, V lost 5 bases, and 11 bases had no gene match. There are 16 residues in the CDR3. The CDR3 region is CASSPLGTGGAGEAFF. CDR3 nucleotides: TGTGCCAGCAGTCCCCTCGGGACAGGGGGCGCGGGTGAAGCTTTCTTT.

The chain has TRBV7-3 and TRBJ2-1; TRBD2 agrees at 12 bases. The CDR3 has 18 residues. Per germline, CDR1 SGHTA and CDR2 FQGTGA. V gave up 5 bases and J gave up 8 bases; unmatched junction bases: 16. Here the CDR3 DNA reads TGTGCCAGCAGCCCTCGGCTAGCGGGAGGGCCGAGTCCCCATGAGCAGTTCTTC. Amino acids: CASSPRLAGGPSPHEQFF.

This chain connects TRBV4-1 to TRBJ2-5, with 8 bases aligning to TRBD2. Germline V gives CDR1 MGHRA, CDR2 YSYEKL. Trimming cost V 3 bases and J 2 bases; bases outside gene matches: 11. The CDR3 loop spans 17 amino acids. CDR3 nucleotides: TGCGCCAGCAGCCAGGGCCCCGGGGGGGAATTACAAGAGACCCAGTACTTC. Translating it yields CASSQGPGGELQETQYF.

CDR3 bases: TGTGCCAGCAGCGTCGGGGACAGGGGTAGCGAGCAGTACTTC. Translated: CASSVGDRGSEQYF. The chain employs TRBV9 and TRBJ2-7; 10 nucleotides agree with TRBD1. J was trimmed by 6 bases and V by 2 bases; bases with no gene match: 5. The CDR3 length is 14 residues. Germline values: CDR1 SGDLS, CDR2 YYNGEE.

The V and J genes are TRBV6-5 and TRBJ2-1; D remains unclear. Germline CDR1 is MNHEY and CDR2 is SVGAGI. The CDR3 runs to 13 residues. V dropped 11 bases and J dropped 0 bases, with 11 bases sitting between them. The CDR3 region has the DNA TGTGCCTCCAACTCCCTCTCCTACAATGAGCAGTTCTTC. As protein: CASNSLSYNEQFF.

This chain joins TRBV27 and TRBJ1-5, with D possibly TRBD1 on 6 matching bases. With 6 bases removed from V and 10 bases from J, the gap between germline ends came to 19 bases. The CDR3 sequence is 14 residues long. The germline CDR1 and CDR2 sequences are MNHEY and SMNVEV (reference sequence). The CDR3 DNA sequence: TGTGCCAGCAGGGCTGAGGGGGGCCGGAATCCCCAGCATTTT. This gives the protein CASRAEGGRNPQHF.

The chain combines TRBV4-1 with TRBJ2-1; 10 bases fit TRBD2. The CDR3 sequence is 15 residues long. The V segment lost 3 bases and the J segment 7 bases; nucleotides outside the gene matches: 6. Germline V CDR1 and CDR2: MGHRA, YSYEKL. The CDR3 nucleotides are TGCGCCAGCAGCCACCCCGGGACTAGCGTAAATGAGCAGTTCTTC. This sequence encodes CASSHPGTSVNEQFF.

CDR3 sequence reads: CASSPSEGRDEKLFF. The CDR3 DNA follows: TGTGCCAGCAGCCCCTCGGAGGGGCGGGATGAAAAACTGTTTTTT. The rearrangement uses TRBV7-2 and TRBJ1-4; D is possibly TRBD1 (5 bases). V gave up 5 bases and J gave up 6 bases, with 16 bases separating them. This CDR3 region has 15 residues. CDR1 and CDR2 from the germline V gene are SGHTA and FQGNSA. Full variable domain (outside the CDR3, taken from reference TRBV7-2 and TRBJ1-4): GAGVSQSPSNKVTEKGKDVELRCDPISGHTALYWYRQSLGQGLEFLIYFQGNSAPDKSGLPSDRFSAERTGGSVSTLTIQRTQQEDSAVYLCASSPSEGRDEKLFFGSGTQLSVL.

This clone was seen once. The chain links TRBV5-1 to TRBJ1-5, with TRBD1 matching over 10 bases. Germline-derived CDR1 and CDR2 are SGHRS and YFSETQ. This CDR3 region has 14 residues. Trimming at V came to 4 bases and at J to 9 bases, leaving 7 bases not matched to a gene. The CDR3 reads CASSVGQGLSPQHF. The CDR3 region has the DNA TGCGCCAGCAGCGTGGGACAGGGGTTATCGCCCCAGCATTTT.

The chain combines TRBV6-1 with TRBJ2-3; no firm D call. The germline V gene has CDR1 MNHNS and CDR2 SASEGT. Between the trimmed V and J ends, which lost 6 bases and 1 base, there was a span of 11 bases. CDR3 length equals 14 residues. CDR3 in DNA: TGTGCCAGCAGGAGAAAGAGCCGCACAGATACGCAGTATTTT. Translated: CASRRKSRTDTQYF.

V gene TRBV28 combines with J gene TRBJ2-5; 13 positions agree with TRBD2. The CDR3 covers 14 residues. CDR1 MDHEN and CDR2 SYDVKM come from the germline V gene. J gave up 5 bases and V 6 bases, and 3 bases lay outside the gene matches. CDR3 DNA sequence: TGTGCCAGCAGGGGGACTAGCGGGATGGAGACCCAGTACTTC. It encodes CASRGTSGMETQYF.

CDR3 coding DNA: TGTGCCAGCAGTTGGGGGACTAGCGGAAAAGAGACCCAGTACTTC. It yields the protein CASSWGTSGKETQYF. J is TRBJ2-5 and V is TRBV27, with 11 positions matching TRBD2. CDR3 length: 15 residues. V lost 4 bases to trimming and J lost 3 bases; unmatched junction nucleotides: 4. Per the germline V gene, CDR1 is MNHEY and CDR2 is SMNVEV (reference sequence).

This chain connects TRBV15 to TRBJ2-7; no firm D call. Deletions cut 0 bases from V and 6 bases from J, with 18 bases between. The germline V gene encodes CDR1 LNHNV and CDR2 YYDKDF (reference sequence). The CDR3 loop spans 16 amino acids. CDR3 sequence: CATSRDTGRKLAEQYF. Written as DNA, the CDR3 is TGTGCCACCAGCAGAGATACCGGCAGGAAGTTAGCCGAGCAGTACTTC.

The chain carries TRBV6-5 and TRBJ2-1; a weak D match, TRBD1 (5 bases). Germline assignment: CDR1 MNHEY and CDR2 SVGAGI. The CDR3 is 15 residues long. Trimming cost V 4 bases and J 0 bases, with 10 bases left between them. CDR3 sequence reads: CASSWGSSSYNEQFF. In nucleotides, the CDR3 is TGTGCCAGCAGTTGGGGCTCGAGCTCCTACAATGAGCAGTTCTTC.

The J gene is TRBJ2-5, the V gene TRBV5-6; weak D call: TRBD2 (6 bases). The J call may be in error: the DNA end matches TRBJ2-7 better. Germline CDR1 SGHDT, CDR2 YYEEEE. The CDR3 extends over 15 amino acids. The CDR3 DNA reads TGTGCCAGCAGCTTGGTCGAGACTAGCTCCTACGAGCAGTACTTC. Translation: CASSLVETSSYEQYF.